This T cell receptor (beta chain) was sequenced during a study of blood T cell repertoires in COVID-19. Study in general: Italy, Spain and the United States were the sources of the convalescent and acute COVID-19 samples. T cells, B-cell-depleted T cells, or PBMCs supplied cDNA or gDNA.

This CDR3 spans 12 amino acids. V dropped 2 bases and J dropped 7 bases, with 5 bases sitting between them. Germline values: CDR1 LNHDA, CDR2 SQIVND (reference sequence). Per the study methods: Counts of nucleated cells, estimated from reference gene primer amplification, were obtained. Libraries were prepared by immunoSEQ multiplex PCR; TCRdb keeps only in-frame clonotypes and omits some of them. V and J calls and clone size are given by that table; D and trimming were obtained from the DNA. The sample contains about 170,000 clones, roughly 88% of which appear only once. Seattle's cohort entered during active infection and was followed longitudinally.

Material: peripheral blood. The chain combines TRBV19 with TRBJ2-2; D gene ambiguous. The sequence came from a man in his late teens or twenties with COVID-19, enrolled during active disease. CDR3 coding DNA: TGTGCCAGTAGTATACCGGGCGGGGAGCTGTTTTTT. Protein sequence: CASSIPGGELFF.